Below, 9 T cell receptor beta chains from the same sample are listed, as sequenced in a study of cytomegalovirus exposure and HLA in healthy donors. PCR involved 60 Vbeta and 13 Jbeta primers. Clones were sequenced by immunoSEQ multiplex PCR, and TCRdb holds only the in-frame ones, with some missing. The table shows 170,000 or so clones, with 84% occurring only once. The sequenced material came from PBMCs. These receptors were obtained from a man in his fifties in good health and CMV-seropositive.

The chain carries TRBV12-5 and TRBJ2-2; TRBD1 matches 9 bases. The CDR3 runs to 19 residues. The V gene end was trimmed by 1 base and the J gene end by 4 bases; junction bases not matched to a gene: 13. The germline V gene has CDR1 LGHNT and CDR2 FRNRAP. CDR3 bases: TGTGCTAGTGGTTTGGGGTGGAGCAGGACAGGGGCGAGCACCGGGGAGCTGTTTTTT. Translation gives CASGLGWSRTGASTGELFF.

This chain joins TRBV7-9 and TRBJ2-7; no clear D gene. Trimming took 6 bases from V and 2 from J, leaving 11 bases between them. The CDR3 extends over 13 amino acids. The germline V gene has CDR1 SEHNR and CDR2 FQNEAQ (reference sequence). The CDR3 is CASSFTETYEQYF. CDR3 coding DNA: TGTGCCAGCAGTTTCACAGAGACCTACGAGCAGTACTTC.

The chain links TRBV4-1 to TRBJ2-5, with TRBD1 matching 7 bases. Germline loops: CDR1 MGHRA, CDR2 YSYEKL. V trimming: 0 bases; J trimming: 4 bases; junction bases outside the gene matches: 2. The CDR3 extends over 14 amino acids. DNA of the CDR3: TGCGCCAGCAGCCAAGAAAGGACAGGAGAGACCCAGTACTTC. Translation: CASSQERTGETQYF.

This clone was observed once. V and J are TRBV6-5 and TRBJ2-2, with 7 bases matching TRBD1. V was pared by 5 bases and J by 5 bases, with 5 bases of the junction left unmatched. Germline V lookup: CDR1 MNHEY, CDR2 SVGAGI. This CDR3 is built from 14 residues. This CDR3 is CASSLTQGTGELFF. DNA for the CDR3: TGTGCCAGCAGTCTTACACAGGGGACCGGGGAGCTGTTTTTT.

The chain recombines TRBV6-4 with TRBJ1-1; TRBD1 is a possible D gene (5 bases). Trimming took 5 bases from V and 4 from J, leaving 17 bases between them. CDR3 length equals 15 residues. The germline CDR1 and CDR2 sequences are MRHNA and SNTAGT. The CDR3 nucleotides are TGTGCCAGCAGTAAAGAAAAAGGGGTATTCACTGAAGCTTTCTTT. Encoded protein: CASSKEKGVFTEAFF.

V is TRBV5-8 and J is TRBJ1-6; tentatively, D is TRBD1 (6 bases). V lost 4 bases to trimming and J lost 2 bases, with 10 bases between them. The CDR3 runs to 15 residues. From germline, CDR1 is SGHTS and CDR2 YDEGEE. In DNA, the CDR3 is TGTGCCAGCAGCGAAACAGGGACCTATAATTCACCCCTCCACTTT. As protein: CASSETGTYNSPLHF.

CDR3 sequence reads: CASTSGPTGELFF. The CDR3 DNA reads as TGTGCCAGCACAAGCGGGCCGACCGGGGAGCTGTTTTTT. This chain joins TRBV7-3 and TRBJ2-2, with TRBD2 as a possible D gene (6 bases). Germline CDR1 SGHTA, CDR2 FQGTGA. The CDR3 spans 13 residues. Trimming cost V 7 bases and J 5 bases, with 11 bases left between them.

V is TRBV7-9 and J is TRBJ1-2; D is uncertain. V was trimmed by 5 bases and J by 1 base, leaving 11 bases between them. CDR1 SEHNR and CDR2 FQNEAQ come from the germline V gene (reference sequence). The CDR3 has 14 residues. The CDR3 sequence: CASSRTEVNYGYTF. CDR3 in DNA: TGTGCCAGCAGCAGGACTGAAGTTAACTATGGCTACACCTTC.

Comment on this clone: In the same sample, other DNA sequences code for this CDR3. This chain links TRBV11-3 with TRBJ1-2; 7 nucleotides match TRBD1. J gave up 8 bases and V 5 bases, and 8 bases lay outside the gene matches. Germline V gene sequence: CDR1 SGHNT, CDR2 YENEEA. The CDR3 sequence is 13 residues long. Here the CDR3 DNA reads TGTGCCAGCAGCCCCGACAGGGTAGGCGGCTACACCTTC. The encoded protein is CASSPDRVGGYTF.